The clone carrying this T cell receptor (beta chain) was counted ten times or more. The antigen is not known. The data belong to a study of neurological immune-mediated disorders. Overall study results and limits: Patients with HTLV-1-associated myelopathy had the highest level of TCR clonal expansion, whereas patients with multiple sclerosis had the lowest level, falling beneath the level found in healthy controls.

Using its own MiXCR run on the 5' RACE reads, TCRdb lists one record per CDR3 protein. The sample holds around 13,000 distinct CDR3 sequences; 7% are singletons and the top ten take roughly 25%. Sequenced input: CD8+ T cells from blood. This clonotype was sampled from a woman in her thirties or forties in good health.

This chain's CDR3 is CASRPFNYGYTF. As DNA, the CDR3 is TGTGCCAGCAGACCCTTTAACTATGGCTACACCTTC. The chain is built from TRBV6-2 or TRBV6-3 and TRBJ1-2, with D hard to call. Germline V gene lookup returns CDR1 MNHEY and CDR2 SVGEGT. The CDR3 loop spans 12 amino acids. With 6 bases removed from V and 1 base from J, the gap between germline ends came to 6 bases.